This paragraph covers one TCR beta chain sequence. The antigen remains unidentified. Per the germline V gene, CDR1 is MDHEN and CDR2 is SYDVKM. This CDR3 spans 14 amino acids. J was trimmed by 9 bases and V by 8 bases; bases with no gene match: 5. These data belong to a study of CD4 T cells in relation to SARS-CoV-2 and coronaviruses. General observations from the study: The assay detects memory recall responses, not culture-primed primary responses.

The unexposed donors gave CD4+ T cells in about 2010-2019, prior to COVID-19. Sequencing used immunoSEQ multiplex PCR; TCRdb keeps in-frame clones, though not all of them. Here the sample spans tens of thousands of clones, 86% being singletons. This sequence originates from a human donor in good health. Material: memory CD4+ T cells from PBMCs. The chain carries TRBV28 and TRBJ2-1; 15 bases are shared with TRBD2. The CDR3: CASGGLAGGSEQFF. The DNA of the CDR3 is TGTGCCAGCGGAGGACTAGCGGGAGGGAGTGAGCAGTTCTTC.